Below are 22 T cell receptor beta chains sequenced from a single sample in a study of blood T cell repertoires in COVID-19. Produced via immunoSEQ multiplex PCR; TCRdb's table is partial and in-frame only. Here the sample spans 200,000 or so clones, 65% to 90% being singletons. Sequences were obtained from PBMCs or T cells enriched from blood (not recorded which). These receptors were collected from a woman aged 40 to 50 with acute COVID-19.

J is TRBJ2-7 and V is TRBV7-2; TRBD2 is a possible D gene (5 bases). This CDR3 contains 16 residues. Germline CDR1 SGHTA, CDR2 FQGNSA. V was pared by 1 base and J by 2 bases, with 15 bases between. The CDR3 region has the DNA TGTGCCAGCAGCTTAGTCGGTAGGCTAGCCCCCTACGAGCAGTACTTC. Translated, it gives CASSLVGRLAPYEQYF.

The CDR3 here is CASSLGASTETQYF. CDR3 sequence (DNA): TGTGCCAGCAGTTTAGGGGCTAGTACGGAGACCCAGTACTTC. The chain couples TRBV28 to TRBJ2-5; TRBD1 might be the D (5 bases). V lost 2 bases, J lost 5 bases, and 12 bases lay in between. CDR3 length: 14 amino acids. CDR1 MDHEN and CDR2 SYDVKM come from the germline V gene.

The chain uses TRBV18 and TRBJ2-3; 7 bases align to TRBD2. Unmatched junction bases numbered 9, after V lost 3 bases and J lost 3 bases. The germline gives CDR1 KGHSH, CDR2 LQKENI. The CDR3 has 16 amino acids. DNA for the CDR3: TGTGCCAGCTCACCCGGGGCGGGAGTTCGTACAGATACGCAGTATTTT. It codes for CASSPGAGVRTDTQYF.

The chain is built from TRBV6-6 and TRBJ2-7, with TRBD2 identical over 8 bases. V lost 7 bases, J lost 2 bases, and 4 bases stayed unmatched. Germline loops: CDR1 MNHNY, CDR2 SVGAGI (reference sequence). The CDR3 totals 13 residues. The CDR3 DNA reads TGTGCCAGCACCCCGGGGGGGACCTACGAGCAGTACTTC. Translating it yields CASTPGGTYEQYF.

The chain uses TRBV4-2 and TRBJ2-1; 10 bases are shared with TRBD2. J lost 9 bases, V lost 0 bases, and 5 bases had no gene match. CDR3 length equals 15 residues. Germline lookup yields CDR1 LGHNA and CDR2 YNFKEQ. CDR3 loop: CASSQELLAGSEQFF. DNA of the CDR3: TGTGCCAGCAGCCAAGAACTACTAGCGGGGAGTGAGCAGTTCTTC.

CDR3 amino acids: CASSATRDRVTYEQYF. The CDR3 nucleotides are TGTGCCAGCAGCGCAACTCGGGACAGGGTTACCTACGAGCAGTACTTC. The gene calls are TRBV2 and TRBJ2-7; 9 nucleotides align to TRBD1. The CDR3 has 16 amino acids. Germline-derived CDR1 and CDR2 are SNHLY and FYNNEI. V trimming: 6 bases; J trimming: 2 bases; junction bases outside the gene matches: 11.

This clone has a single count. This sequence joins TRBV11-2 and TRBJ2-2; TRBD2 aligns across 8 bases. CDR1 and CDR2 from the germline V gene are SGHAT and FQNNGV. V gave up 4 bases and J gave up 6 bases; unmatched junction bases: 10. The CDR3 consists of 16 residues. The CDR3 bases are TGTGCCAGCAGCTCCCTCAGCGGGAGTGGAGCCGGGGAGCTGTTTTTT. Its translation: CASSSLSGSGAGELFF.

The chain links TRBV27 to TRBJ2-3; D unresolved. V lost 5 bases and J lost 3, with 12 bases in between. CDR1 is MNHEY and CDR2 is SMNVEV in the germline V gene (reference sequence). The CDR3 totals 14 residues. DNA for the CDR3: TGTGCCAGCAGTCCCTTAGCTTGGACAGATACGCAGTATTTT. This sequence encodes CASSPLAWTDTQYF.

The chain employs TRBV28 and TRBJ2-7, with 8 bases identical to TRBD2. Trimming at V came to 0 bases and at J to 7 bases, leaving 11 bases not matched to a gene. Germline CDR1 MDHEN, CDR2 SYDVKM. This CDR3 region has 16 residues. The CDR3 sequence: CASSLWGREAVVEQYF. The CDR3 bases are TGTGCCAGCAGTTTATGGGGGCGGGAGGCCGTGGTTGAGCAGTACTTC.

V usage is TRBV18 and J usage is TRBJ1-5; D is unclear. In germline, CDR1 is KGHSH, CDR2 LQKENI. Trimming pared 1 base from V and 3 bases from J, leaving 16 bases between. The CDR3 has 17 amino acids. The CDR3 coding sequence is TGTGCCAGCTCACCACAGGGCGCACTAGGGATCAATCAGCCCCAGCATTTT. This encodes CASSPQGALGINQPQHF.

The rearrangement joins TRBV2 to TRBJ2-1, with TRBD2 as a possible D gene (6 bases). Trimming took 7 bases from V and 3 from J, leaving 16 bases between them. CDR3 length: 15 amino acids. CDR1 is SNHLY, CDR2 FYNNEI, per germline. The CDR3 protein is CASIRGSGNYNEQFF. CDR3 nucleotides: TGTGCCAGCATCCGGGGGAGCGGTAACTACAATGAGCAGTTCTTC.

The chain links TRBV7-9 to TRBJ2-1, with 12 bases identical to TRBD2. The CDR3 has 17 amino acids. Unmatched junction bases numbered 12, after V lost 4 bases and J lost 8 bases. CDR1 is SEHNR, CDR2 FQNEAQ, per germline (reference sequence). CDR3 sequence reads: CASSSRELAGGIHEQFF. The CDR3 DNA is TGTGCCAGCAGCTCCAGAGAACTAGCGGGAGGAATCCATGAGCAGTTCTTC.

The chain couples TRBV6-4 to TRBJ1-6, with D tentatively TRBD1 (5 bases). The CDR3 has 16 amino acids. Germline V gene sequence: CDR1 MRHNA, CDR2 SNTAGT. V was shortened by 6 bases and J by 0 bases, with 12 bases between the two germline ends. CDR3 sequence reads: CASSGDCSSYNSPLHF. The CDR3 DNA is TGTGCCAGCAGCGGGGACTGTAGCTCCTATAATTCACCCCTCCACTTT.

V usage is TRBV28 and J usage is TRBJ1-5, with a tentative D call TRBD1 (6 bases). Germline V gene lookup returns CDR1 MDHEN and CDR2 SYDVKM. This CDR3 comprises 15 residues. Trimming took off 5 bases at V and 5 bases at J, with 16 bases between the two ends. CDR3 residues: CASSLQQGQYQPQHF. CDR3 DNA sequence: TGTGCCAGCAGTCTACAACAGGGTCAATATCAGCCCCAGCATTTT.

V and J are TRBV7-9 and TRBJ1-4; 9 bases are a match to TRBD1. The CDR3 is 15 residues long. V was clipped by 2 bases and J by 6 bases; unmatched bases: 4. Germline values: CDR1 SEHNR, CDR2 FQNEAQ (reference sequence). CDR3: CASSLLRDRDEKLFF. As DNA, the CDR3 is TGTGCCAGCAGCTTATTGCGGGACAGGGATGAAAAACTGTTTTTT.

V is TRBV28 and J is TRBJ2-3; possible D gene TRBD1, 5 bases. The CDR3 runs to 11 residues. Trimming removed 8 bases from V and 12 bases from J, with 15 bases in between. Germline V CDR1 and CDR2: MDHEN, SYDVKM. In nucleotides, the CDR3 is TGTGCCAGCTGTAGTGGGGCCCCTCAGTATTTT. The encoded protein is CASCSGAPQYF.

V and J are TRBV28 and TRBJ2-4; D might be TRBD2 (6 bases). The CDR3 has 14 amino acids. Germline lookup yields CDR1 MDHEN and CDR2 SYDVKM. V lost 10 bases to trimming and J lost 5 bases, with 18 bases between them. The CDR3, as DNA: TGTGCCAACCCCACCTCGGAGGGCGAAAACATTCAGTACTTC. As protein: CANPTSEGENIQYF.

The chain couples TRBV10-2 to TRBJ2-7; a weak D match, TRBD1 (6 bases). Trimming shortened V by 0 bases and J by 0 bases, and 15 bases separated the two germline ends. Germline assignment: CDR1 WSHSY and CDR2 SAAADI. The CDR3 has 17 amino acids. CDR3 protein: CASSESRGRGSSYEQYF. In nucleotides, the CDR3 is TGCGCCAGCAGTGAGTCGAGGGGCAGGGGTAGCTCCTACGAGCAGTACTTC.

This clone was recorded only once. This chain joins TRBV19 and TRBJ2-6; D is ambiguous. V shed 4 bases and J shed 4 bases, with 14 bases lying between them. This CDR3 contains 16 residues. Germline V gene sequence: CDR1 LNHDA, CDR2 SQIVND (reference sequence). CDR3 nucleotide sequence: TGTGCCAGTAGTACGCTTCCGAGTTTCGGGGCCAACGTCCTGACTTTC. It encodes CASSTLPSFGANVLTF.

The chain employs TRBV11-3 and TRBJ2-5, with D tentatively TRBD2 (5 bases). V was cut by 1 base and J by 6 bases, with 12 bases left in between. CDR1 is SGHNT and CDR2 is YENEEA in the germline V gene. The CDR3 is 14 residues long. CDR3 DNA sequence: TGTGCCAGCAGCTTAGTACGGGGAGAACAGACCCAGTACTTC. It yields the protein CASSLVRGEQTQYF. Filled out from reference TRBV11-3 and TRBJ2-5, the complete variable domain reads EAGVVQSPRYKIIEKKQPVAFWCNPISGHNTLYWYLQNLGQGPELLIRYENEEAVDDSQLPKDRFSAERLKGVDSTLKIQPAELGDSAVYLCASSLVRGEQTQYFGPGTRLLVL.

This clone was counted a few times. The chain recombines TRBV25-1 with TRBJ2-7; D remains ambiguous. CDR1 is MGHDK, CDR2 SYGVNS, per germline. The CDR3 is made up of 11 amino acids. V gave up 5 bases and J gave up 4 bases, with 6 bases separating them. The CDR3 DNA reads TGTGCCAGCAGTACGAGTTACGAGCAGTACTTC. Its translation: CASSTSYEQYF.

This clone has just one count. The chain links TRBV10-3 to TRBJ1-1; D perhaps matches TRBD1 (5 bases). The ends were cut back, 4 bases at V and 4 bases at J, with 13 bases in the middle. CDR3 length: 14 residues. Germline V gives CDR1 ENHRY, CDR2 SYGVKD. The CDR3 region has the DNA TGTGCCATCAGTGGGGGGGGACGCTCCACTGAAGCTTTCTTT. Protein sequence: CAISGGGRSTEAFF.